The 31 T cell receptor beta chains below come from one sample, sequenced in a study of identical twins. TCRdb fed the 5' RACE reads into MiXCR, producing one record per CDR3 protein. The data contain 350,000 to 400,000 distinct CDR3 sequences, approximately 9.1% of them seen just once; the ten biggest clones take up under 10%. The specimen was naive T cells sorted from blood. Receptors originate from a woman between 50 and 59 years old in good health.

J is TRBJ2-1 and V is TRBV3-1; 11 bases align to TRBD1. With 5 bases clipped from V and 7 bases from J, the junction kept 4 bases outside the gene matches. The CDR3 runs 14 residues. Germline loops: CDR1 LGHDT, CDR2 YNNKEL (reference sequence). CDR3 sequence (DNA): TGTGCCAGCAGCTGGACAGGGGGCTTAAATGAGCAGTTCTTC. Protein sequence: CASSWTGGLNEQFF.

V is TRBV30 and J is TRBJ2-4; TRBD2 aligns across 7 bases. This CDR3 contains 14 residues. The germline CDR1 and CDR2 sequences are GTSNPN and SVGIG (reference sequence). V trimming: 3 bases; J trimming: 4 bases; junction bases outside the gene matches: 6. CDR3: CAWSLAAIKNIQYF. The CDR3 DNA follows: TGTGCCTGGAGCCTAGCGGCGATTAAAAACATTCAGTACTTC. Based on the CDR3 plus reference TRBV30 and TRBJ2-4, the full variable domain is SQTIHQWPATLVQPVGSPLSLECTVEGTSNPNLYWYRQAAGRGLQLLFYSVGIGQISSEVPQNLSASRPQDRQFILSSKKLLLSDSGFYLCAWSLAAIKNIQYFGAGTRLSVL.

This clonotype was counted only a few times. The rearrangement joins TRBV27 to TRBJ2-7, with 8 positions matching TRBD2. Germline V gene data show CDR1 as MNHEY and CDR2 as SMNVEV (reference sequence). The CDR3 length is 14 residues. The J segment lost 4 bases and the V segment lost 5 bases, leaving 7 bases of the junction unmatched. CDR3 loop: CASSPTSEEYEQYV. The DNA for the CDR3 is TGTGCCAGCAGTCCGACTAGCGAGGAATACGAGCAGTACGTC.

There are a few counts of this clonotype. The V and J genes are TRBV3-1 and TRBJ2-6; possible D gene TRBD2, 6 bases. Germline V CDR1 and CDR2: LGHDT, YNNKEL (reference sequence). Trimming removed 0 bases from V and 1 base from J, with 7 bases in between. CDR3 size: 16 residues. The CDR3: CASSQDGGSGANVLTF. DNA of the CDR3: TGTGCCAGCAGCCAAGATGGGGGGTCTGGGGCCAACGTCCTGACTTTC. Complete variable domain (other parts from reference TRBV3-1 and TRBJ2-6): DTAVSQTPKYLVTQMGNDKSIKCEQNLGHDTMYWYKQDSKKFLKIMFSYNNKELIINETVPNRFSPKSPDKAHLNLHINSLELGDSAVYFCASSQDGGSGANVLTFGAGSRLTVL.

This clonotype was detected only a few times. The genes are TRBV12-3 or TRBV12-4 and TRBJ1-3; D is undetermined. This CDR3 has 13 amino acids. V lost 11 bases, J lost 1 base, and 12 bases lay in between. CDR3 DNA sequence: TGTGCCTTGTCGAGGGATTCTGGAAACACCATATATTTT. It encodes CALSRDSGNTIYF.

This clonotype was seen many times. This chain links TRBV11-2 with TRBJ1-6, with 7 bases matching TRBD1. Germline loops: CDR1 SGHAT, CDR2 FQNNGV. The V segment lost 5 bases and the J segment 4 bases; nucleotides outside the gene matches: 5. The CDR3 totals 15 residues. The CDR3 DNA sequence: TGTGCCAGCAGCCCAAGGGGACAGTATAATTCACCCCTCCACTTT. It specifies CASSPRGQYNSPLHF.

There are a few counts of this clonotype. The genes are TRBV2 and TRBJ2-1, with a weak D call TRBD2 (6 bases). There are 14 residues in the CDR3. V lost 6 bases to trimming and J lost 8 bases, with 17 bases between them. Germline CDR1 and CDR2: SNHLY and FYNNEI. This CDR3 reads CASSQLGGTDEQFF. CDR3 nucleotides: TGTGCCAGCAGCCAACTCGGCGGGACCGATGAGCAGTTCTTC.

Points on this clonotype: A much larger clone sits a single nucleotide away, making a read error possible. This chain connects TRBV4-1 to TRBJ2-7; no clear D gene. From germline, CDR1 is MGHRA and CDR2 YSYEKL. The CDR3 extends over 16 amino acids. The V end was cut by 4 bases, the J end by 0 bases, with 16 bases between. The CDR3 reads CASSRDAAWASYEQYF. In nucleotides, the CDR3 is TGCGCCAGCAGCCGAGATGCAGCCTGGGCCTCCTACGAGCAGTACTTC.

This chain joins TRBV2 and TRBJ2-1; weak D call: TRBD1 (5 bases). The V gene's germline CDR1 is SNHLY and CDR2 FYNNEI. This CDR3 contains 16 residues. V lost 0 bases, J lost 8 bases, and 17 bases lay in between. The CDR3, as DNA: TGTGCCAGCAGTGAAGCGCCTAGGGAATTAGGGGATGAGCAGTTCTTC. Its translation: CASSEAPRELGDEQFF. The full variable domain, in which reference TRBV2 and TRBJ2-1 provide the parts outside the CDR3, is EPEVTQTPSHQVTQMGQEVILRCVPISNHLYFYWYRQILGQKVEFLVSFYNNEISEKSEIFDDQFSVERPDGSNFTLKIRSTKLEDSAMYFCASSEAPRELGDEQFFGPGTRLTVL.

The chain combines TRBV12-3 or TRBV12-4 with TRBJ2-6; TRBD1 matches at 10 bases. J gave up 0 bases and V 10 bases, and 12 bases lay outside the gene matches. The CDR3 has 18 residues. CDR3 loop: CATQDRGREYSGANVLTF. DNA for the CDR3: TGTGCCACCCAAGACAGGGGGCGTGAATACTCTGGGGCCAACGTCCTGACTTTC.

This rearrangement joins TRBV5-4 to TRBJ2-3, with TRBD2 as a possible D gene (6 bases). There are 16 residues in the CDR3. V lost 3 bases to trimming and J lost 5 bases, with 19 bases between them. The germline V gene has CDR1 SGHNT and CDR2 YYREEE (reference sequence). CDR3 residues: CASSSARGSGGDTQYF. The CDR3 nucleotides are TGTGCCAGCAGCTCCGCCCGGGGGAGCGGTGGAGATACGCAGTATTTT.

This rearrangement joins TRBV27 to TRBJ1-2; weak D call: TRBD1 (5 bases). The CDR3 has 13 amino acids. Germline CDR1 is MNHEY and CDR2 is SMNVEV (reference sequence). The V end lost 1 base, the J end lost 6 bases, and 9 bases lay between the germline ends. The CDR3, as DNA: TGTGCCAGCAGTTTATTAGGGGTACATGGCTACACCTTC. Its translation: CASSLLGVHGYTF.

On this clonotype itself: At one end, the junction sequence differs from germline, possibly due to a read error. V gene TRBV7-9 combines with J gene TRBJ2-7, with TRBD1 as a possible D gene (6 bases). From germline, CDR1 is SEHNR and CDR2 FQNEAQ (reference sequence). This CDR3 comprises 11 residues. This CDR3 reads CASSEAGVRTF. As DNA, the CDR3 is TGTGCCAGCAGCGAGGCAGGGGTACGAACTTTC.

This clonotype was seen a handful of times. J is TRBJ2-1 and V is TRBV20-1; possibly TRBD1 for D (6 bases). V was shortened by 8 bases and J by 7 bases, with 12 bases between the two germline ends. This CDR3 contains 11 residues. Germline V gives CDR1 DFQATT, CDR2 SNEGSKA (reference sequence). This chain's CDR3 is CSTTRGNEQFF. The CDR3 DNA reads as TGCAGTACCACTAGGGGGAATGAGCAGTTCTTC.

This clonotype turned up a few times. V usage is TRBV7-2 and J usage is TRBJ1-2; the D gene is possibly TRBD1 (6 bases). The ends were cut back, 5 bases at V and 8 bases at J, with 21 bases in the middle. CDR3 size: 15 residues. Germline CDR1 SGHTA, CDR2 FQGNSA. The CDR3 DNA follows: TGTGCCAGCAGCAGGGGGGGGGGAGGCGTCGAAGGCTACACCTTC. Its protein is CASSRGGGGVEGYTF. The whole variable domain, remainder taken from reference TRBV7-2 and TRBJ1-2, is GAGVSQSPSNKVTEKGKDVELRCDPISGHTALYWYRQSLGQGLEFLIYFQGNSAPDKSGLPSDRFSAERTGGSVSTLTIQRTQQEDSAVYLCASSRGGGGVEGYTFGSGTRLTVV.

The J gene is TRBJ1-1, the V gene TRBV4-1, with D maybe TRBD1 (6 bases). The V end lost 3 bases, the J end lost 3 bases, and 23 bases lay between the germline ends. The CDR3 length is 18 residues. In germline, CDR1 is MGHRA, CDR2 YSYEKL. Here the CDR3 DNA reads TGCGCCAGCAGCCAGGGAACTATACGACAGGTCCCAGACACTGAAGCTTTCTTT. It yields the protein CASSQGTIRQVPDTEAFF.

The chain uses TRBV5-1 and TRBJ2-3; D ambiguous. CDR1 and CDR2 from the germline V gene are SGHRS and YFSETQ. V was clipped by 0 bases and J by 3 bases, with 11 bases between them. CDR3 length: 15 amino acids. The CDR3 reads CASSLEDKGTDTQYF. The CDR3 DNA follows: TGCGCCAGCAGCTTGGAGGATAAGGGAACAGATACGCAGTATTTT. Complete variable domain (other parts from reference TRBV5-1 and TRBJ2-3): KAGVTQTPRYLIKTRGQQVTLSCSPISGHRSVSWYQQTPGQGLQFLFEYFSETQRNKGNFPGRFSGRQFSNSRSEMNVSTLELGDSALYLCASSLEDKGTDTQYFGPGTRLTVL.

CDR3 residues: CASSRTDFNQPQHF. CDR3 sequence (DNA): TGTGCCAGCAGTCGGACCGATTTCAATCAGCCCCAGCATTTT. This chain uses TRBV12-3 or TRBV12-4 with TRBJ1-5; D is undetermined. The CDR3 covers 14 residues. V was trimmed by 5 bases and J by 3 bases, leaving 11 bases between them.

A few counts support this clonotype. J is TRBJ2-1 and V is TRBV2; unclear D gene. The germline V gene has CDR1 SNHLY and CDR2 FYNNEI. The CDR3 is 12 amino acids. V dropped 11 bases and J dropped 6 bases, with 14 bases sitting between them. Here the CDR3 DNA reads TGTGCCGGTGCGTGGCGCCGCAATGAGCAGTTCTTC. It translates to CAGAWRRNEQFF.

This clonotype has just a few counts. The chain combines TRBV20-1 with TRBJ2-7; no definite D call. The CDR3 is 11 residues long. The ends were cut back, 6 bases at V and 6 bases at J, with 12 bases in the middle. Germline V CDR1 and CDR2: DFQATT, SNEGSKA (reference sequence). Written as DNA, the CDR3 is TGCAGTGCCGGACGAGGTGGCGAGCAGTACTTC. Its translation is CSAGRGGEQYF.

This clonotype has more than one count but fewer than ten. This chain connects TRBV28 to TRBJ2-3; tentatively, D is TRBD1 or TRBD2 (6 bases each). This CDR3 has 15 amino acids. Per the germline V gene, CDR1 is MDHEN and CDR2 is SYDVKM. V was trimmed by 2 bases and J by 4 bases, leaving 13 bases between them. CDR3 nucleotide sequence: TGTGCCAGCAGTTTAGTGGGGGGCCCGTCAGATACGCAGTATTTT. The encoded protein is CASSLVGGPSDTQYF.

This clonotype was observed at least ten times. CDR3 sequence reads: CASSPKGSSKQFF. CDR3 nucleotide sequence: TGTGCCAGCAGCCCAAAGGGCAGTAGCAAGCAGTTCTTC. This chain links TRBV7-2 with TRBJ2-1; D is uncertain. Germline V gene data show CDR1 as SGHTA and CDR2 as FQGNSA. The V end lost 5 bases, the J end lost 11 bases, and 16 bases lay between the germline ends. This CDR3 has 13 residues.

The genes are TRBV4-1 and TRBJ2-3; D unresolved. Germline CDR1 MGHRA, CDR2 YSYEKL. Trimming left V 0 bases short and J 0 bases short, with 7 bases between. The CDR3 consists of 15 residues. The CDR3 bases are TGCGCCAGCAGCCAAGAGGGTTTAAGCACAGATACGCAGTATTTT. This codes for CASSQEGLSTDTQYF.

CDR3 residues: CSVEDGQDNYYEQYF. For the CDR3, the DNA is TGCAGCGTTGAAGATGGACAAGACAATTACTACGAGCAGTACTTC. The chain uses TRBV29-1 and TRBJ2-7, with TRBD1 as a possible D gene (5 bases). The CDR3 length is 15 residues. The germline CDR1 and CDR2 sequences are SQVTM and ANQGSEA. The V end was cut by 0 bases, the J end by 3 bases, with 15 bases between.

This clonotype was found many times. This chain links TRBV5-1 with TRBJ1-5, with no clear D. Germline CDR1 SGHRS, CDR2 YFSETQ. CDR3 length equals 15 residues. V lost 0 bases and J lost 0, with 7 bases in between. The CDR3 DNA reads TGCGCCAGCAGCTTGGGGTCTGGTAGCAATCAGCCCCAGCATTTT. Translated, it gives CASSLGSGSNQPQHF.

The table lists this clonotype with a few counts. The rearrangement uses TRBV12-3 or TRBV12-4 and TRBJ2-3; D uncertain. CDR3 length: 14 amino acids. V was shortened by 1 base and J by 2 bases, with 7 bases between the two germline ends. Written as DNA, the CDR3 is TGTGCCAGCAGTTTAGGCCGGCTCACAGATACGCAGTATTTT. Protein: CASSLGRLTDTQYF.

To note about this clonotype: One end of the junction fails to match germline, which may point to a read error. Written as DNA, the CDR3 is TGTGCTAGTGGTTTGGCTCCCATAGCGGGGGTCTCCTACAATAAGCAGTTCTTC. Its translation: CASGLAPIAGVSYNKQFF. The chain has TRBV12-5 and TRBJ2-1, with 9 bases aligning to TRBD2. This CDR3 contains 18 residues. From germline, CDR1 is LGHNT and CDR2 FRNRAP.

Here the CDR3 reads CASLRDTNEQFF. Here the CDR3 DNA reads TGTGCCAGCTTGCGGGACACCAATGAGCAGTTCTTC. The chain is built from TRBV2 and TRBJ2-1, with D perhaps assigned TRBD1 or TRBD2 (6 bases each). The CDR3 totals 12 residues. V lost 8 bases to trimming and J lost 6 bases, with 11 bases between them. Germline CDR1 reads SNHLY; CDR2 reads FYNNEI.

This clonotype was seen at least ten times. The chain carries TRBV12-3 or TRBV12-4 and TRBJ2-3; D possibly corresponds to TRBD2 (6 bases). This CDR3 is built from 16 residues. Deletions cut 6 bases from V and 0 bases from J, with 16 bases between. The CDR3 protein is CASSYHSGASTDTQYF. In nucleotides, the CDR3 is TGTGCCAGCAGCTACCATAGCGGAGCTAGCACAGATACGCAGTATTTT.

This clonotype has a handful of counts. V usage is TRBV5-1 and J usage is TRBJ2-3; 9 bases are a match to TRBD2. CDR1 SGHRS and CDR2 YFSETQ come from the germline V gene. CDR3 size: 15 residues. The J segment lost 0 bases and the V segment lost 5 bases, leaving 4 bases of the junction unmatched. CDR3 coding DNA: TGCGCCAGCAGAAACCTAGCGGGGAGCACAGATACGCAGTATTTT. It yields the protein CASRNLAGSTDTQYF.

CDR3 sequence (DNA): TGTGCCAGCAGCCAAGGGGCAGTGAACACTGAAGCTTTCTTT. Amino acids: CASSQGAVNTEAFF. The chain has TRBV3-1 and TRBJ1-1; the D is unclear. The V end lost 1 base, the J end lost 0 bases, and 6 bases lay between the germline ends. The CDR3 has 14 amino acids. CDR1 LGHDT and CDR2 YNNKEL come from the germline V gene (reference sequence).